These 14 T cell receptor beta chains originate from one sample sequenced in a study of T cells expressing NK-cell markers. TCRdb reanalyzed the 5' RACE reads and collapses them to one entry per CDR3 protein, without DNA. The sample data list fewer than 300,000 distinct CDR3 sequences. The source material was blood T cells: a sorted CD56 or NKG2C T cell subset, CD4+ or CD8+ T cells, or bulk PBMC T cells (not recorded which). The receptor set was obtained from a woman aged 18 to 69 in good health.

The gene calls are TRBV7-2 and TRBJ2-5. CDR3 size: 13 residues. Germline V CDR1 and CDR2: SGHTA, FQGNSA. The CDR3 is CASSFGSQETQYF.

The chain uses TRBV7-8 and TRBJ2-5; TCRdb calls TRBD2, which cannot be checked without DNA. The length of the CDR3 is 14 residues. From germline, CDR1 is SGHVS and CDR2 FQNEAQ. The CDR3 here is CASSARLVRETQYF.

The gene calls are TRBV11-2 and TRBJ2-3. This CDR3 is built from 15 residues. Germline values: CDR1 SGHAT, CDR2 FQNNGV. This chain's CDR3 is CASSPTRPGTDTQYF.

This chain joins TRBV10-3 and TRBJ2-3; TCRdb's D gene call, TRBD2, goes unchecked for lack of DNA. CDR3 size: 16 residues. Germline CDR1 and CDR2: ENHRY and SYGVKD. This chain's CDR3 is CAISGLAGSSTDTQYF.

The rearrangement links TRBV9 to TRBJ1-5. Germline lookup yields CDR1 SGDLS and CDR2 YYNGEE. The CDR3 runs 12 residues. The CDR3 protein is CASSVGNQPQHF.

The J gene is TRBJ2-3, the V gene TRBV7-3; TCRdb reports TRBD2, a call that lacks DNA to check it against. Germline-derived CDR1 and CDR2 are SGHTA and FQGTGA. This CDR3 is 16 amino acids long. This chain's CDR3 is CASSLGASGGRDTQYF.

The V and J genes are TRBV7-2 and TRBJ1-4; TCRdb lists TRBD1, though no DNA is available to test this call. Germline loops: CDR1 SGHTA, CDR2 FQGNSA. CDR3 size: 14 residues. CDR3 sequence: CASSLDRGGEKLFF.

The chain links TRBV20-1 to TRBJ1-4. Germline V CDR1 and CDR2: DFQATT, SNEGSKA (reference sequence). This CDR3 spans 16 amino acids. The CDR3 sequence: CSAREQGGRTNEKLFF.

The J gene is TRBJ2-4, the V gene TRBV12-3 or TRBV12-4; TCRdb lists TRBD1, though no DNA is available to test this call. The CDR3 totals 16 residues. CDR3 amino acids: CASSFSRPLAKNIQYF.

The rearrangement links TRBV6-5 to TRBJ1-5. CDR1 and CDR2 from the germline V gene are MNHEY and SVGAGI. This CDR3 is built from 14 residues. This CDR3 reads CASSHRALNQPQHF.

CDR3 residues: CASSFGRASGRRNEQFF. The chain links TRBV7-8 to TRBJ2-1; without DNA, the TCRdb call of TRBD2 cannot be checked. Germline-derived CDR1 and CDR2 are SGHVS and FQNEAQ. This CDR3 has 17 residues.

The CDR3 sequence is CSARDFEGSGANVLTF. The rearrangement joins TRBV20-1 to TRBJ2-6. CDR3 length: 16 residues. Germline CDR1 is DFQATT and CDR2 is SNEGSKA (reference sequence).

The chain links TRBV24-1 to TRBJ2-7; TCRdb's D call, TRBD2, is unchecked because there is no DNA. In germline, CDR1 is KGHDR, CDR2 SFDVKD. The CDR3 runs to 15 residues. CDR3 residues: CATSDWTSSGYEQYF.

The J gene is TRBJ2-7, the V gene TRBV9; the TCRdb call, TRBD1, lacks DNA for checking. The germline V gene has CDR1 SGDLS and CDR2 YYNGEE. The CDR3 length is 13 residues. The CDR3 is CARVGAGCYEQYF.